The 18 T cell receptor beta chains below were found in one sample sequenced in a study of T cell responses to AZD1222 COVID-19 vaccine. Only in-frame clones appear in the TCRdb table, and some are missing; sequencing was by immunoSEQ multiplex PCR. The sample has 150,000 to 250,000 clones; approximately 93% are singletons. Sequencing was performed on peripheral blood, taken 28 days after the second AZD1222 dose. These TCRs come from an adult who received the AZD1222 COVID-19 vaccine.

This chain connects TRBV5-6 to TRBJ2-3; D possibly corresponds to TRBD2 (5 bases). Germline V gives CDR1 SGHDT, CDR2 YYEEEE. CDR3 length: 16 residues. V lost 6 bases, J lost 3 bases, and 20 bases lay in between. This chain's CDR3 is CASILQASTGTDTQYF. For the CDR3, the DNA is TGTGCCAGCATCCTCCAGGCTAGCACGGGGACAGATACGCAGTATTTT.

The chain joins TRBV29-1 to TRBJ1-5; a possible D gene is TRBD1 (5 bases). Per germline, CDR1 SQVTM and CDR2 ANQGSEA. CDR3 length: 13 amino acids. Trimming pared 6 bases from V and 4 bases from J, leaving 13 bases between. The CDR3 here is CSVWDGGNQPQHF. CDR3 coding DNA: TGCAGCGTCTGGGACGGGGGAAATCAGCCCCAGCATTTT.

This chain connects TRBV3-1 (or the pseudogene TRBV3-2) to TRBJ1-1, with D uncertain. This CDR3 comprises 13 residues. Trimming left V 1 base short and J 6 bases short, with 9 bases between. CDR1 is LGHDT, CDR2 YNNKEL, per germline (reference sequence). CDR3 sequence: CASSQVSRSEAFF. Here the CDR3 DNA reads TGTGCCAGCAGCCAAGTGTCACGTTCTGAAGCTTTCTTT.

The gene calls are TRBV6-6 and TRBJ1-3; the D is unclear. This CDR3 comprises 13 residues. The V end was cut by 7 bases, the J end by 2 bases, with 9 bases between. Germline lookup yields CDR1 MNHNY and CDR2 SVGAGI (reference sequence). In DNA, the CDR3 is TGTGCCAGCATAGGGTTCACTGGAAACACCATATATTTT. It is translated as CASIGFTGNTIYF.

CDR3 in DNA: TGTGCCAGCAGTTACTCGAGTAGCGGGGGGAAAGATACGCAGTATTTT. This sequence encodes CASSYSSSGGKDTQYF. This sequence joins TRBV6-6 and TRBJ2-3, with 10 bases that match TRBD2. Germline CDR1 and CDR2: MNHNY and SVGAGI (reference sequence). With 0 bases clipped from V and 5 bases from J, the junction kept 5 bases outside the gene matches. CDR3 length: 16 amino acids.

V usage is TRBV5-8 and J usage is TRBJ1-5; no definite D call. Trimming cost V 1 base and J 9 bases, with 5 bases left between them. CDR3 size: 11 residues. The germline gives CDR1 SGHTS, CDR2 YDEGEE. CDR3 in amino acids: CASSLHTPQHF. CDR3 DNA: TGTGCCAGCAGCTTGCACACGCCCCAGCATTTT.

The chain joins TRBV6-1 to TRBJ1-3; D not certain. The CDR3 has 14 residues. Deletions cut 1 base from V and 3 bases from J, with 7 bases between. Germline V gene lookup returns CDR1 MNHNS and CDR2 SASEGT. For the CDR3, the DNA is TGTGCCAGCAGTGAAGTTACTGTTGGAAACACCATATATTTT. It specifies CASSEVTVGNTIYF.

The V call is TRBV2, the J call TRBJ1-1; no firm D call. Per germline, CDR1 SNHLY and CDR2 FYNNEI. The V end lost 7 bases, the J end lost 0 bases, and 9 bases lay between the germline ends. CDR3 length: 13 amino acids. The CDR3 nucleotides are TGTGCCAGCATATCCCAGATGAACACTGAAGCTTTCTTT. It encodes CASISQMNTEAFF.

This sequence joins TRBV12-3 or TRBV12-4 and TRBJ1-1; TRBD1 is a possible D gene (5 bases). This CDR3 region has 12 residues. The V end was cut by 3 bases, the J end by 9 bases, with 11 bases between. DNA for the CDR3: TGTGCCAGCAGTTTGGGGCGGAGTAAAGCTTTCTTT. Protein sequence: CASSLGRSKAFF.

This clone showed up just a few times. This chain uses TRBV2 with TRBJ2-3; the match to TRBD2 covers 15 bases. Germline lookup yields CDR1 SNHLY and CDR2 FYNNEI. The junction had 3 bases not matched to a gene; V was cut back by 0 bases and J by 2 bases. There are 18 residues in the CDR3. Here the CDR3 DNA reads TGTGCCAGCAGTGAAGCCGGACTAGCGGGGGGGATCACAGATACGCAGTATTTT. Amino acid sequence: CASSEAGLAGGITDTQYF.

The chain joins TRBV3-1 (or the pseudogene TRBV3-2) to TRBJ2-7, with 8 positions matching TRBD2. V dropped 5 bases and J dropped 1; count of bases not matched to a gene: 7. Per the germline V gene, CDR1 is LGHDT and CDR2 is YNNKEL (reference sequence). CDR3 size: 15 residues. This CDR3 is CASSKSGGLSYEQYF. CDR3 DNA: TGTGCCAGCAGCAAAAGCGGGGGCTTATCCTACGAGCAGTACTTC.

The J gene is TRBJ1-3, the V gene TRBV5-1, with TRBD1 matching over 11 bases. V was clipped by 4 bases and J by 0 bases; unmatched bases: 15. The CDR3 extends over 20 amino acids. Per the germline V gene, CDR1 is SGHRS and CDR2 is YFSETQ. CDR3 nucleotide sequence: TGCGCCAGCAGCCTGAGGACCGGGACAGGGGGGACAATCTCTGGAAACACCATATATTTT. Encoded protein: CASSLRTGTGGTISGNTIYF.

The chain recombines TRBV7-9 with TRBJ1-3; 9 nucleotides agree with TRBD1. Germline lookup yields CDR1 SEHNR and CDR2 FQNEAQ (reference sequence). The CDR3 spans 15 residues. V gave up 5 bases and J gave up 0 bases; unmatched junction bases: 2. As DNA, the CDR3 is TGTGCCAGCAGCCTGGGACAGGGCTCTGGAAACACCATATATTTT. The encoded protein is CASSLGQGSGNTIYF. Variable domain in full (rest from reference TRBV7-9 and TRBJ1-3): DTGVSQNPRHKITKRGQNVTFRCDPISEHNRLYWYRQTLGQGPEFLTYFQNEAQLEKSRLLSDRFSAERPKGSFSTLEIQRTEQGDSAMYLCASSLGQGSGNTIYFGEGSWLTVV.

In DNA, the CDR3 is TGTGCCAGCAGCTACAGGGGGCGGGGTAATGAGCAGTTCTTC. Protein product: CASSYRGRGNEQFF. The V gene is TRBV5-6, the J gene TRBJ2-1, with 9 bases identical to TRBD1. This CDR3 is built from 14 residues. The germline V gene encodes CDR1 SGHDT and CDR2 YYEEEE. With 3 bases clipped from V and 7 bases from J, the junction kept 5 bases outside the gene matches.

This chain links TRBV7-9 with TRBJ1-2; possible D gene TRBD1, 6 bases. The V end was cut by 11 bases, the J end by 4 bases, with 8 bases between. The CDR3 runs to 10 residues. Germline V gene sequence: CDR1 SEHNR, CDR2 FQNEAQ (reference sequence). CDR3 nucleotides: TGTGCCCTAGGGGGCTATGGCTACACCTTC. Protein product: CALGGYGYTF.

This chain uses TRBV2 with TRBJ2-7; the D gene is possibly TRBD2 (6 bases). Germline V gene sequence: CDR1 SNHLY, CDR2 FYNNEI. V was clipped by 4 bases and J by 4 bases, with 8 bases between them. The CDR3 is 12 residues long. CDR3 residues: CASSVEGYEQYF. The DNA of the CDR3 is TGTGCCAGCAGTGTGGAGGGGTACGAGCAGTACTTC.

The chain recombines TRBV4-1 with TRBJ1-2; 9 nucleotides line up with TRBD1. The CDR3 extends over 16 amino acids. V shed 3 bases and J 2 bases; nucleotides not matched to a gene: 7. Germline CDR1 MGHRA, CDR2 YSYEKL. The CDR3 here is CASSQQGQGRNYGYTF. CDR3 DNA: TGCGCCAGCAGCCAGCAGGGACAGGGACGGAACTATGGCTACACCTTC.

The chain couples TRBV7-2 to TRBJ1-1, with a possible D match to TRBD1 (6 bases). Germline CDR1 and CDR2: SGHTA and FQGNSA. This CDR3 has 14 residues. The CDR3 spells CATGKQGVDTEAFF. For the CDR3, the DNA is TGTGCTACGGGAAAACAGGGAGTTGACACTGAAGCTTTCTTT.